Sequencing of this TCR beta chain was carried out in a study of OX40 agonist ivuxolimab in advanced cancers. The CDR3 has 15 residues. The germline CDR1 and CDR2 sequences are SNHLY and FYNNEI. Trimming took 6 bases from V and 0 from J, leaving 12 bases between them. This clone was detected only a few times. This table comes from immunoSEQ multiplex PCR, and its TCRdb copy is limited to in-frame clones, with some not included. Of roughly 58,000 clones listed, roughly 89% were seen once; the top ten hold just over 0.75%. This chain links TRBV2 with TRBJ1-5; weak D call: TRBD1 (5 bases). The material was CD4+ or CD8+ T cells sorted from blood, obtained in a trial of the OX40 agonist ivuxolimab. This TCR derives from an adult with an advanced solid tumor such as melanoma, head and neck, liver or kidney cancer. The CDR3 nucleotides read TGTGCCAGCAGAGCCGGGACGGTTAGCAATCAGCCCCAGCATTTT. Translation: CASRAGTVSNQPQHF.